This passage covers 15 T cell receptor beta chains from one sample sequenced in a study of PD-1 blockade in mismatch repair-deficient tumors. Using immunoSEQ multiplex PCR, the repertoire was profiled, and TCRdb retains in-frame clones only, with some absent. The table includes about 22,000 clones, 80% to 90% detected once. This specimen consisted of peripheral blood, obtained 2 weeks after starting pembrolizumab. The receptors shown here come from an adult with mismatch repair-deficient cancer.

The CDR3 spells CASSYSRTGGNEQFF. In DNA form, the CDR3 reads TGTGCCAGCAGTTACTCCCGGACAGGGGGCAATGAGCAGTTCTTC. The chain recombines TRBV6-5 with TRBJ2-1; 10 bases align to TRBD1. The CDR3 covers 15 residues. Unmatched junction bases numbered 2, after V lost 0 bases and J lost 6 bases. Germline V gene sequence: CDR1 MNHEY, CDR2 SVGAGI.

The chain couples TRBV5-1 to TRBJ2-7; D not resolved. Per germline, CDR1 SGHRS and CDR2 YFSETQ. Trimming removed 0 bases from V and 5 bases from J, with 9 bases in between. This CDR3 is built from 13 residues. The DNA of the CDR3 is TGCGCCAGCAGCTTGGAGTGGCCCCACGAGCAGTACTTC. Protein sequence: CASSLEWPHEQYF.

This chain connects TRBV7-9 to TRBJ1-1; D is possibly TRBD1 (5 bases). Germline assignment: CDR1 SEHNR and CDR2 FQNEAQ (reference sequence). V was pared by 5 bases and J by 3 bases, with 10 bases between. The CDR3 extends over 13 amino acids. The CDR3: CASSGGADTEAFF. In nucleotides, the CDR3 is TGTGCCAGCAGCGGGGGAGCCGACACTGAAGCTTTCTTT.

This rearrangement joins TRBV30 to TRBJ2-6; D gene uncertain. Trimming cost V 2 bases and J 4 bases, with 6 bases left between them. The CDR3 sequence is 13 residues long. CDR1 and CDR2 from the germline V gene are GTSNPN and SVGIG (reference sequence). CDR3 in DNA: TGTGCCTGGAGTAACGCCGGGGCCAACGTCCTGACTTTC. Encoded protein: CAWSNAGANVLTF.

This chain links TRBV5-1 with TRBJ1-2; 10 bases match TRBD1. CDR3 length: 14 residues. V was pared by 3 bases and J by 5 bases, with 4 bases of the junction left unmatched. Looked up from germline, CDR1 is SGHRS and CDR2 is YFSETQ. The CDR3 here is CASSYGQGGYGYTF. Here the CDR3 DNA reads TGCGCCAGCAGCTATGGACAGGGGGGATATGGCTACACCTTC. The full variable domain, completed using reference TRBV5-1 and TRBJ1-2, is KAGVTQTPRYLIKTRGQQVTLSCSPISGHRSVSWYQQTPGQGLQFLFEYFSETQRNKGNFPGRFSGRQFSNSRSEMNVSTLELGDSALYLCASSYGQGGYGYTFGSGTRLTVV.

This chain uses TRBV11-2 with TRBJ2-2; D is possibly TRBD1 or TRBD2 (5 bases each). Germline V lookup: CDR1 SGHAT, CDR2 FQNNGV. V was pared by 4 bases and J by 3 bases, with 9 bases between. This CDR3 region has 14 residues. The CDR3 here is CASSSGAYTGELFF. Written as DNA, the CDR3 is TGTGCCAGCAGCTCCGGGGCGTACACCGGGGAGCTGTTTTTT.

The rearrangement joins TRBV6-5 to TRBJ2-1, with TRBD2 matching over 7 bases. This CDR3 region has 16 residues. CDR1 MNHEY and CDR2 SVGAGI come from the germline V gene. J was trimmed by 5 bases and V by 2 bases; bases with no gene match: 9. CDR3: CASSYGAASGHNEQFF. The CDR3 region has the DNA TGTGCCAGCAGTTACGGCGCGGCTAGCGGTCACAATGAGCAGTTCTTC.

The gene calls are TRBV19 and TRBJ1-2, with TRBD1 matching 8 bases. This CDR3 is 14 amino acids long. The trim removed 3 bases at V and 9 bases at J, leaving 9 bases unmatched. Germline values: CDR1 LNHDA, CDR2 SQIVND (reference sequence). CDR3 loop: CASSILSGGGSYTF. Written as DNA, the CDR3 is TGTGCCAGTAGTATTCTATCAGGGGGCGGAAGCTACACCTTC.

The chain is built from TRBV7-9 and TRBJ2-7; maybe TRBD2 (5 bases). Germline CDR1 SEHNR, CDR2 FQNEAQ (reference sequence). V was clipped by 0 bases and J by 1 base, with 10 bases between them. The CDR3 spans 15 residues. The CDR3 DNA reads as TGTGCCAGCAGCTTAGCCGGACGGAGGTCCTACGAGCAGTACTTC. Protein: CASSLAGRRSYEQYF.

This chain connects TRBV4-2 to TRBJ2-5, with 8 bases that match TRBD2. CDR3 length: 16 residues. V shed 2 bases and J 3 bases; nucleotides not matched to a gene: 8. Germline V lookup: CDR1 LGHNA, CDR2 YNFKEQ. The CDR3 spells CASSQRGKAGEETQYF. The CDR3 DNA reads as TGTGCCAGCAGCCAACGCGGAAAAGCGGGAGAAGAGACCCAGTACTTC.

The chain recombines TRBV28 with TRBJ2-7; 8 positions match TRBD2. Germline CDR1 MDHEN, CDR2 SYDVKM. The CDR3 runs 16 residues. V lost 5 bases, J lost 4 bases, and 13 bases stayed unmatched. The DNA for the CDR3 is TGTGCCAGCAGTCTATTAGGGGGGACTAGTGCGTACGAGCAGTACTTC. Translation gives CASSLLGGTSAYEQYF.

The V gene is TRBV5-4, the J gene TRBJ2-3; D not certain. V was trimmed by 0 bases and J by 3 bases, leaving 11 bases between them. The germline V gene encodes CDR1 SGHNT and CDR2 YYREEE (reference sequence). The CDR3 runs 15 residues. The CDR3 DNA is TGTGCCAGCAGCTTGGAGTTAGTAACTACAGATACGCAGTATTTT. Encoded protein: CASSLELVTTDTQYF.

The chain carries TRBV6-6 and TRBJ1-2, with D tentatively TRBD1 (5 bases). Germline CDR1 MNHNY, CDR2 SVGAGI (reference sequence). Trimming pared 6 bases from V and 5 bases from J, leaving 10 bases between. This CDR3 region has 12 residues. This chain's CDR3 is CASSAGVYGYTF. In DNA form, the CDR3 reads TGTGCCAGCAGCGCGGGGGTATATGGCTACACCTTC.

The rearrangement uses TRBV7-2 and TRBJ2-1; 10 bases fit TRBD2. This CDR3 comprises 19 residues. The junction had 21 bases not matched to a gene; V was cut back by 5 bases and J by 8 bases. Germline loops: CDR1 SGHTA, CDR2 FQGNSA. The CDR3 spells CASSQTRREREGFWHEQFF. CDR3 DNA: TGTGCCAGCAGCCAAACACGCCGGGAGCGGGAGGGCTTCTGGCATGAGCAGTTCTTC.

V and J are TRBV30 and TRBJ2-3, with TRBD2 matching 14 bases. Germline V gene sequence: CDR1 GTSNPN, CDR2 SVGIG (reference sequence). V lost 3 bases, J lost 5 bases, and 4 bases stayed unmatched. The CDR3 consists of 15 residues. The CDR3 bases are TGTGCCTGGAGATTGGGACTAGCGGGAGTAGATACGCAGTATTTT. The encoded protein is CAWRLGLAGVDTQYF.